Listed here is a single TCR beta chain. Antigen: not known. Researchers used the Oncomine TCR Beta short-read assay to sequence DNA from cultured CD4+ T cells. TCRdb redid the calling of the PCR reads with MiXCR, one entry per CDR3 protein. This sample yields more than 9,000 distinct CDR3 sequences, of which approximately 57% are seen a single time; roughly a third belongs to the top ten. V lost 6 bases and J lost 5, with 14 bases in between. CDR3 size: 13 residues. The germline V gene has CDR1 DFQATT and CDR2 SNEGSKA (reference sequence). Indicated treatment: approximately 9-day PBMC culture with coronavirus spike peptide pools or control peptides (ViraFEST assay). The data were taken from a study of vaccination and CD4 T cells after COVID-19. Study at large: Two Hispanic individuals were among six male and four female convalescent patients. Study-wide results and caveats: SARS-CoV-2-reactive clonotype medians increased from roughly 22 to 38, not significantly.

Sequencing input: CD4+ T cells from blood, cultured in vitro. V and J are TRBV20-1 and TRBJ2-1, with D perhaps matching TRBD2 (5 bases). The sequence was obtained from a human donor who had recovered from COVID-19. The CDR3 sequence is CSAPWSGHNEQFF. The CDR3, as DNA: TGCAGTGCCCCCTGGAGCGGCCACAATGAGCAGTTCTTC.